This TCR beta chain was captured by sequencing in a study of cytomegalovirus exposure and HLA in healthy donors. Study-level results: As confirmed in vitro, a few CMV-associated chains were specific for CMV antigens. Among TCR beta chains, those listed as cytomegalovirus-associated numbered about 160. Most TCRs appeared rarely, but some public TCRs recurred in many donors.

As for this clone: Its antigen is unknown.

The donors were part of the roughly 130-subject validation cohort, which stood apart from the roughly 700-subject first cohort. Germline V gene data show CDR1 as SGHRS and CDR2 as YFSETQ. The CDR3 sequence is 14 residues long. The germline V and J ends were trimmed by 3 bases and 1 base, with 10 bases remaining between them. Profiling relied on immunoSEQ multiplex PCR, and the TCRdb table lists in-frame clones only, not all of them. Of roughly 76,000 clones in the sample, about 94% were seen once. V usage is TRBV5-1 and J usage is TRBJ1-1, with D perhaps matching TRBD1 (6 bases). The sample comprised PBMCs. The receptor's source is a man aged 18 to 29 in good health and CMV-seropositive. Written as DNA, the CDR3 is TGCGCCAGCAGCTCGGGACAACAGAACACTGAAGCTTTCTTT. It translates to CASSSGQQNTEAFF.